What follows are 29 T cell receptor beta chains derived from one specimen sequenced in a study of early T cells in non-severe SARS-CoV-2 infection. In TCRdb, the 5' RACE reads were re-called with MiXCR into one record per CDR3 protein. The sample lists about 50,000 distinct CDR3 sequences; over 5% were seen once. The input for sequencing was whole blood, taken at baseline. Every receptor here comes from an adult who was a healthcare worker with PCR-confirmed SARS-CoV-2 infection or an uninfected control (not recorded which).

In its sample, this clonotype was seen a few times. This rearrangement joins TRBV7-9 to TRBJ2-2; D unclear. V lost 7 bases, J lost 7 bases, and 19 bases lay in between. Germline-derived CDR1 and CDR2 are SEHNR and FQNEAQ (reference sequence). This CDR3 region has 15 residues. CDR3 sequence: CASTMGTGGYGELFF. The CDR3 DNA follows: TGTGCCAGCACCATGGGAACTGGCGGTTACGGGGAGCTGTTTTTT. Combining the CDR3 with reference TRBV7-9 and TRBJ2-2 gives the whole variable domain DTGVSQNPRHKITKRGQNVTFRCDPISEHNRLYWYRQTLGQGPEFLTYFQNEAQLEKSRLLSDRFSAERPKGSFSTLEIQRTEQGDSAMYLCASTMGTGGYGELFFGEGSRLTVL.

This clonotype was seen ten or more times. The gene calls are TRBV19 and TRBJ1-5, with TRBD1 identical over 8 bases. The CDR3 totals 15 residues. V lost 4 bases and J lost 6; bases outside the gene matches: 8. CDR1 is LNHDA and CDR2 is SQIVND in the germline V gene (reference sequence). The CDR3 sequence is CASSRGRGPAQPQHF. CDR3 DNA sequence: TGTGCCAGTAGTAGGGGCAGGGGGCCTGCTCAGCCCCAGCATTTT.

The rearrangement uses TRBV7-9 and TRBJ1-6, with D possibly TRBD1 on 6 matching bases. Germline V gene data show CDR1 as SEHNR and CDR2 as FQNEAQ (reference sequence). The CDR3 consists of 14 residues. The V and J ends lost 1 base and 5 bases respectively, with 6 bases between them. The CDR3 bases are TGTGCCAGCAGCTTAGGGACAGATAATTCACCCCTCCACTTT. This translates into CASSLGTDNSPLHF.

This chain links TRBV29-1 with TRBJ2-1, with 8 bases lining up with TRBD2. The CDR3 spans 15 residues. Germline V gives CDR1 SQVTM, CDR2 ANQGSEA. V was pared by 4 bases and J by 2 bases, with 7 bases of the junction left unmatched. The chain's CDR3 is CSVGAGASTYNEQFF. For the CDR3, the DNA is TGCAGCGTTGGAGCGGGAGCTAGCACCTACAATGAGCAGTTCTTC.

There are many counts of this clonotype. This chain joins TRBV28 and TRBJ2-7, with a possible D match to TRBD2 (5 bases). Germline assignment: CDR1 MDHEN and CDR2 SYDVKM. V lost 6 bases, J lost 0 bases, and 15 bases lay in between. The CDR3 is made up of 15 amino acids. DNA of the CDR3: TGTGCCAGCAGCCCCCCGGGGATCATCTCCTACGAGCAGTACTTC. This codes for CASSPPGIISYEQYF.

This clonotype was detected ten times or more. J is TRBJ1-2 and V is TRBV10-2; D not resolved. V was cut by 4 bases and J by 3 bases, with 9 bases left in between. CDR1 is WSHSY, CDR2 SAAADI, per germline. There are 13 residues in the CDR3. The CDR3, as DNA: TGCGCCAGCAGTGGGCAGAGAGACTATGGCTACACCTTC. Translation: CASSGQRDYGYTF.

This clonotype was detected ten times or more. The chain couples TRBV28 to TRBJ2-7, with D perhaps assigned TRBD1 or TRBD2 (5 bases each). The CDR3 has 14 residues. Germline lookup yields CDR1 MDHEN and CDR2 SYDVKM. V dropped 1 base and J dropped 5 bases, with 12 bases sitting between them. The CDR3 DNA follows: TGTGCCAGCAGTTTATTGGTCGGGACCCACGAGCAGTACTTC. Its protein is CASSLLVGTHEQYF.

On this clonotype: A read error is possible here, since a much larger clone lies one base away. The V call is TRBV7-9, the J call TRBJ2-7, with a tentative D call TRBD2 (6 bases). The CDR3 has 15 residues. The germline V and J ends were trimmed by 6 bases and 0 bases, with 15 bases remaining between them. Germline V gene lookup returns CDR1 SEHNR and CDR2 FQNEAQ (reference sequence). This CDR3 reads CASRHGLSISYEQYF. The CDR3 nucleotides read TGTGCCAGCAGGCACGGACTATCAATCTCCTACGAGCAGTACTTC.

The chain links TRBV12-3 or TRBV12-4 to TRBJ2-1, with 12 bases identical to TRBD1. V lost 4 bases and J lost 8; bases outside the gene matches: 9. CDR3 length: 16 amino acids. Here the CDR3 DNA reads TGTGCCAGCAGTTCCCCGGGACAGGGGGCATTCTATGAGCAGTTCTTC. Protein: CASSSPGQGAFYEQFF.

This clonotype occurred many times. The chain carries TRBV3-1 and TRBJ1-5; D is uncertain. The germline gives CDR1 LGHDT, CDR2 YNNKEL (reference sequence). The germline V and J ends were trimmed by 2 bases and 3 bases, with 8 bases remaining between them. This CDR3 contains 14 residues. The CDR3 DNA reads TGTGCCAGCAGCCAAACGACTGACAATCAGCCCCAGCATTTT. This sequence encodes CASSQTTDNQPQHF.

This clonotype was counted between two and nine times. This sequence joins TRBV29-1 and TRBJ2-2; a possible D gene is TRBD1 (6 bases). Germline-derived CDR1 and CDR2 are SQVTM and ANQGSEA. The CDR3 covers 16 residues. V dropped 2 bases and J dropped 0 bases, with 13 bases sitting between them. CDR3 amino acids: CSVELGQKANTGELFF. The CDR3 DNA follows: TGCAGCGTTGAATTAGGACAGAAGGCGAACACCGGGGAGCTGTTTTTT.

The table lists this clonotype with a few counts. The gene calls are TRBV6-5 and TRBJ2-7; possibly TRBD1 for D (5 bases). V lost 2 bases and J lost 2, with 19 bases in between. From germline, CDR1 is MNHEY and CDR2 SVGAGI. The CDR3 sequence is 17 residues long. The CDR3 protein is CASSYRGPPATPYEQYF. The CDR3, as DNA: TGTGCCAGCAGTTACAGGGGCCCACCAGCGACTCCCTACGAGCAGTACTTC.

The chain links TRBV4-1 to TRBJ1-1; perhaps TRBD1 as D (6 bases). CDR1 is MGHRA and CDR2 is YSYEKL in the germline V gene. This CDR3 comprises 17 residues. V was trimmed by 2 bases and J by 0 bases, leaving 16 bases between them. Here the CDR3 DNA reads TGCGCCAGCAGCCAAAGGGGGGACATGAGACTGAACACTGAAGCTTTCTTT. Translation: CASSQRGDMRLNTEAFF.

This clonotype has at least ten counts. This chain connects TRBV29-1 to TRBJ2-2; no firm D call. The V gene lost 4 bases and the J gene lost 4 bases, with 10 bases spanning the gap. This CDR3 region has 13 residues. Germline-derived CDR1 and CDR2 are SQVTM and ANQGSEA. The chain's CDR3 is CSVGPLVTGELFF. Written as DNA, the CDR3 is TGCAGCGTTGGGCCTTTGGTCACCGGGGAGCTGTTTTTT.

This chain joins TRBV7-9 and TRBJ2-2; D remains unclear. CDR3 length: 9 residues. Germline CDR1 SEHNR, CDR2 FQNEAQ (reference sequence). Trimming removed 5 bases from V and 9 bases from J, with 1 base in between. This chain's CDR3 is CASSRELFF. As DNA, the CDR3 is TGTGCCAGCAGCCGGGAGCTGTTTTTT.

This clonotype occurred many times. The CDR3 loop reads CSGSNEDYGYTF. The DNA for the CDR3 is TGCAGCGGTTCGAATGAGGACTATGGCTACACCTTC. The J gene is TRBJ1-2, the V gene TRBV29-1; D unclear. V dropped 7 bases and J dropped 3 bases, with 12 bases sitting between them. The CDR3 has 12 residues. CDR1 SQVTM and CDR2 ANQGSEA come from the germline V gene.

About this clonotype itself: The conserved closing phenylalanine or tryptophan is absent in this CDR3, likely reflecting a read error. The limits of the CDR3 on the DNA are not certain, so only TCRdb's listed CDR3 is given. The V and J genes are TRBV6-6 and TRBJ1-4; the table names TRBD1, a call not compared with the DNA. Termini included, the CDR3 measures 13 amino acids. Germline loops: CDR1 MNHNY, CDR2 SVGAGI (reference sequence). CDR3 sequence: CASSSSWDAPIPG.

This clonotype was observed at least ten times. The CDR3 spells CASSLESQSNEQFF. The CDR3 nucleotides are TGTGCCAGCAGCTTAGAGAGTCAAAGCAATGAGCAGTTCTTC. The V gene is TRBV11-3, the J gene TRBJ2-1; D gene unclear. Germline-derived CDR1 and CDR2 are SGHNT and YENEEA. V lost 0 bases, J lost 6 bases, and 9 bases lay in between. This CDR3 has 14 amino acids. The full variable domain, rest sourced from reference TRBV11-3 and TRBJ2-1, is EAGVVQSPRYKIIEKKQPVAFWCNPISGHNTLYWYLQNLGQGPELLIRYENEEAVDDSQLPKDRFSAERLKGVDSTLKIQPAELGDSAVYLCASSLESQSNEQFFGPGTRLTVL.

This clonotype was observed a handful of times. V gene TRBV18 combines with J gene TRBJ2-4; TRBD1 matches 7 bases. The CDR3 length is 17 residues. Trimming removed 5 bases from V and 3 bases from J; junction bases left unmatched: 13. Germline-derived CDR1 and CDR2 are KGHSH and LQKENI. The CDR3 nucleotides read TGTGCCAGCTCAGGTAGTACACCCGGGACAGACAAAAACATTCAGTACTTC. Its protein is CASSGSTPGTDKNIQYF.

The DNA for the CDR3 is TGCGCCAGCAGCCAAGTTAGACTAGCGGGAGCCGAGGGGAATGAGCAGTTCTTC. This gives the protein CASSQVRLAGAEGNEQFF. The V and J genes are TRBV4-1 and TRBJ2-1, with 12 nucleotides matching TRBD2. J was trimmed by 7 bases and V by 1 base; bases with no gene match: 11. CDR1 is MGHRA and CDR2 is YSYEKL in the germline V gene. There are 18 residues in the CDR3.

This clonotype was seen a handful of times. The V and J genes are TRBV7-9 and TRBJ2-1, with D unclear. V was cut by 1 base and J by 4 bases, with 5 bases left in between. The CDR3 has 13 amino acids. Germline-derived CDR1 and CDR2 are SEHNR and FQNEAQ (reference sequence). The CDR3 protein is CASSLVNYNEQFF. The CDR3 DNA reads as TGTGCCAGCAGCTTAGTTAATTACAATGAGCAGTTCTTC.

This clonotype showed up many times. This rearrangement joins TRBV4-1 to TRBJ1-2; D is uncertain. This CDR3 spans 14 amino acids. Per germline, CDR1 MGHRA and CDR2 YSYEKL. V was trimmed by 4 bases and J by 4 bases, leaving 13 bases between them. CDR3 protein: CASSPPGFGYGYTF. CDR3 DNA: TGCGCCAGCAGCCCTCCCGGGTTCGGCTATGGCTACACCTTC.

This clonotype was seen repeatedly, ten times or more. This rearrangement joins TRBV20-1 to TRBJ2-1, with 9 positions matching TRBD2. The CDR3 is 14 residues long. Looked up from germline, CDR1 is DFQATT and CDR2 is SNEGSKA (reference sequence). V dropped 5 bases and J dropped 9; count of bases not matched to a gene: 11. The DNA of the CDR3 is TGCAGTGCTCAAGCGGGAGGAATGTTTAGTGAGCAGTTCTTC. Amino acid sequence: CSAQAGGMFSEQFF.

This clonotype has more than one count but fewer than ten. The rearrangement joins TRBV7-9 to TRBJ1-1; D may be TRBD1 (6 bases). V was trimmed by 10 bases and J by 4 bases, leaving 19 bases between them. The germline gives CDR1 SEHNR, CDR2 FQNEAQ (reference sequence). The CDR3 is 14 residues long. The CDR3 region has the DNA TGTGCCACCGATACGGGACAAGGAGCCACTGAAGCTTTCTTT. This encodes CATDTGQGATEAFF.

The sample holds many counts of this clonotype. V gene TRBV4-1 combines with J gene TRBJ2-1; 8 bases align to TRBD2. The CDR3 length is 16 residues. Per germline, CDR1 MGHRA and CDR2 YSYEKL. After removal of 3 bases from V and 8 bases from J, the junction contained 12 bases not matched to a gene. The CDR3 nucleotides read TGCGCCAGCAGCCACCCCGGACTAGCAGGTGAGGATGAGCAGTTCTTC. Translation gives CASSHPGLAGEDEQFF.

This clonotype was observed many times. This rearrangement joins TRBV6-1 to TRBJ2-1; the D is unclear. CDR1 and CDR2 (germline): MNHNS, SASEGT. The CDR3 is made up of 11 amino acids. In nucleotides, the CDR3 is TGTGGCGTCCGACTTCTTAATGAGCAGTTCTTC. This codes for CGVRLLNEQFF.

The V gene is TRBV3-1, the J gene TRBJ2-7; 9 nucleotides line up with TRBD2. Germline V gives CDR1 LGHDT, CDR2 YNNKEL (reference sequence). This CDR3 contains 16 residues. V shed 2 bases and J 2 bases; nucleotides not matched to a gene: 7. The DNA for the CDR3 is TGTGCCAGCAGCCAACACGGTGCGGGAGGGCCCTACGAGCAGTACTTC. It translates to CASSQHGAGGPYEQYF.

This clonotype was observed many times. V is TRBV20-1 and J is TRBJ2-5, with TRBD1 identical over 7 bases. CDR3 size: 14 residues. The germline V gene encodes CDR1 DFQATT and CDR2 SNEGSKA (reference sequence). Losses at the gene ends were 2 bases for V and 1 base for J; bases not matched to a gene: 4. CDR3 DNA sequence: TGCAGTGCTAGACTAGGGGGCGGCCAAGAGACCCAGTACTTC. The encoded protein is CSARLGGGQETQYF.

In its sample, this clonotype was seen many times. This chain connects TRBV7-9 to TRBJ2-7, with TRBD2 matching 9 bases. J lost 5 bases, V lost 5 bases, and 10 bases had no gene match. Germline CDR1 is SEHNR and CDR2 is FQNEAQ (reference sequence). The CDR3 loop spans 15 amino acids. The CDR3 spells CASSPTPGTSNEQYF. The CDR3 DNA reads as TGTGCCAGCAGCCCTACCCCGGGGACTAGCAACGAGCAGTACTTC. The full variable domain, with the rest looked up from reference TRBV7-9 and TRBJ2-7, is DTGVSQNPRHKITKRGQNVTFRCDPISEHNRLYWYRQTLGQGPEFLTYFQNEAQLEKSRLLSDRFSAERPKGSFSTLEIQRTEQGDSAMYLCASSPTPGTSNEQYFGPGTRLTVT.